This is a list of T cell receptor beta chains from one sample in a study of blood T cell repertoires in COVID-19. TCRdb's copy holds only in-frame clones and misses some; the assay was immunoSEQ multiplex PCR. The sample yields approximately 94,000 clones, 70% to 90% seen once. Sample: peripheral blood. The source is a man aged 45 to 65 with active or convalescent COVID-19. Both conserved end residues are part of each CDR3. The order of the fields is V gene, clone size, D gene, J gene, CDR3 protein, CDR3 DNA. D genes are given only for firm matches. Expanded clones get a size class; other rows say once, few or many, or leave the size out.

v_call: TRBV19
clone_size: once
d_call: NA
j_call: TRBJ2-1
cdr3_aa: CASSILASFSSEQFF
cdr3_nt: TGTGCCAGTAGTATACTCGCTAGTTTTTCTTCTGAGCAGTTCTTC

v_call: TRBV30
clone_size: NA
d_call: TRBD2
j_call: TRBJ2-3
cdr3_aa: CAWIEWGGSTDTQYF
cdr3_nt: TGTGCCTGGATTGAGTGGGGCGGGAGTACAGATACGCAGTATTTT

v_call: TRBV5-1
clone_size: NA
d_call: NA
j_call: TRBJ2-1
cdr3_aa: CASSLGQGPYNEQFF
cdr3_nt: TGCGCCAGCAGCTTGGGGCAGGGCCCCTACAATGAGCAGTTCTTC

v_call: TRBV18
clone_size: NA
d_call: NA
j_call: TRBJ1-2
cdr3_aa: CASRDTSNYGYTF
cdr3_nt: TGTGCCAGCCGGGACACTTCTAACTATGGCTACACCTTC

v_call: TRBV13
clone_size: once
d_call: NA
j_call: TRBJ2-7
cdr3_aa: CASSLRPSSYEQYF
cdr3_nt: TGTGCCAGCAGCCTCAGGCCGAGCTCCTACGAGCAGTACTTC

v_call: TRBV5-1
clone_size: NA
d_call: TRBD1
j_call: TRBJ1-1
cdr3_aa: CASSQELDRAAFF
cdr3_nt: TGCGCCAGCAGCCAGGAATTGGACAGGGCAGCTTTCTTT

v_call: TRBV24-1
clone_size: NA
d_call: TRBD2
j_call: TRBJ2-1
cdr3_aa: CATSDHTGTSGYNEQFF
cdr3_nt: TGTGCCACCAGTGATCATACCGGGACTAGCGGCTACAATGAGCAGTTCTTC

v_call: TRBV19
clone_size: NA
d_call: TRBD2
j_call: TRBJ2-7
cdr3_aa: CASSILEAGTYEQYF
cdr3_nt: TGTGCCAGTAGTATACTGGAAGCGGGAACCTACGAGCAGTACTTC

v_call: TRBV3-1/TRBV3-2
clone_size: many
d_call: TRBD1
j_call: TRBJ1-1
cdr3_aa: CASSPGTGVGTEAFF
cdr3_nt: TGTGCCAGCAGCCCTGGGACAGGGGTGGGTACTGAAGCTTTCTTT

v_call: TRBV6-5
clone_size: NA
d_call: TRBD1
j_call: TRBJ1-5
cdr3_aa: CATRGTGDQPQHF
cdr3_nt: TGTGCCACCAGAGGTACAGGGGATCAGCCCCAGCATTTT

v_call: TRBV7-2
clone_size: NA
d_call: NA
j_call: TRBJ2-1
cdr3_aa: CASSYFAGSRVYNEQFF
cdr3_nt: TGTGCCAGCAGCTACTTTGCGGGCAGCCGGGTTTACAATGAGCAGTTCTTC

v_call: TRBV27
clone_size: NA
d_call: TRBD1
j_call: TRBJ1-5
cdr3_aa: CASSGYRGAGNQPQHF
cdr3_nt: TGTGCCAGCAGTGGCTACAGGGGGGCGGGCAATCAGCCCCAGCATTTT

v_call: TRBV7-5
clone_size: NA
d_call: NA
j_call: TRBJ2-7
cdr3_aa: CVRSTGLAGVRYEQYF
cdr3_nt: TGTGTCAGAAGCACAGGACTAGCGGGAGTAAGGTACGAGCAGTACTTC

v_call: TRBV12-3/TRBV12-4
clone_size: NA
d_call: NA
j_call: TRBJ1-6
cdr3_aa: CASSAGFVSPLHF
cdr3_nt: TGTGCCAGCAGTGCCGGGTTCGTTTCACCCCTCCACTTT

v_call: TRBV5-1
clone_size: NA
d_call: NA
j_call: TRBJ1-2
cdr3_aa: CASSSGRQSDTNYGYTF
cdr3_nt: TGCGCCAGCAGCTCTGGCCGACAATCGGACACCAACTATGGCTACACCTTC

v_call: TRBV2
clone_size: NA
d_call: NA
j_call: TRBJ2-3
cdr3_aa: CASRSGDTQYF
cdr3_nt: TGTGCCAGCCGTAGCGGAGATACGCAGTATTTT

v_call: TRBV11-1
clone_size: once
d_call: NA
j_call: TRBJ1-2
cdr3_aa: CASSLVGDTNYGYTF
cdr3_nt: TGTGCCAGCAGCTTAGTCGGGGACACCAACTATGGCTACACCTTC

v_call: TRBV15
clone_size: NA
d_call: TRBD1
j_call: TRBJ1-3
cdr3_aa: CATSRTGQGAIGGSGNTIYF
cdr3_nt: TGTGCCACCAGTCGCACAGGGCAGGGGGCGATTGGGGGCTCTGGAAACACCATATATTTT

v_call: TRBV11-2
clone_size: NA
d_call: TRBD1
j_call: TRBJ2-1
cdr3_aa: CASSYSITGQLYNEQFF
cdr3_nt: TGTGCCAGCAGCTATTCCATCACGGGACAGTTATACAATGAGCAGTTCTTC

v_call: TRBV9
clone_size: NA
d_call: TRBD1
j_call: TRBJ2-3
cdr3_aa: CASSVTQGLTVNTQYF
cdr3_nt: TGTGCCAGCAGCGTAACACAGGGGCTTACGGTAAATACGCAGTATTTT

v_call: TRBV7-5
clone_size: NA
d_call: NA
j_call: TRBJ1-6
cdr3_aa: CVRTKTACNSPLHF
cdr3_nt: TGTGTCAGAACTAAGACAGCCTGCAATTCACCCCTCCACTTT

v_call: TRBV7-3
clone_size: NA
d_call: NA
j_call: TRBJ2-1
cdr3_aa: CASSLLLDPNEQFF
cdr3_nt: TGTGCCAGCAGCTTATTACTAGATCCCAATGAGCAGTTCTTC

v_call: TRBV29-1
clone_size: NA
d_call: NA
j_call: TRBJ2-3
cdr3_aa: CSVEGGFRGTDTQYF
cdr3_nt: TGCAGCGTTGAAGGTGGTTTCCGGGGCACAGATACGCAGTATTTT

v_call: TRBV6-5
clone_size: NA
d_call: NA
j_call: TRBJ1-5
cdr3_aa: CASSPPPLEEQPQHF
cdr3_nt: TGTGCCAGCAGTCCCCCACCGTTGGAGGAACAGCCCCAGCATTTT

v_call: TRBV19
clone_size: NA
d_call: NA
j_call: TRBJ2-5
cdr3_aa: CASSISTRIGETQYF
cdr3_nt: TGTGCCAGTAGTATTTCGACTAGAATTGGGGAGACCCAGTACTTC

v_call: TRBV2
clone_size: NA
d_call: NA
j_call: TRBJ1-2
cdr3_aa: CASSVVLYGYTF
cdr3_nt: TGTGCCAGCAGTGTGGTACTCTATGGCTACACCTTC

v_call: TRBV7-9
clone_size: NA
d_call: NA
j_call: TRBJ2-7
cdr3_aa: CASSFAPYEQYF
cdr3_nt: TGTGCCAGCAGCTTTGCGCCCTACGAGCAGTACTTC

v_call: TRBV3-1/TRBV3-2
clone_size: NA
d_call: NA
j_call: TRBJ1-4
cdr3_aa: CASSQTRAGGMEKLFF
cdr3_nt: TGTGCCAGCAGCCAGACCCGGGCCGGGGGAATGGAAAAACTGTTTTTT

v_call: TRBV5-4
clone_size: once
d_call: TRBD1
j_call: TRBJ1-2
cdr3_aa: CASSLGQGEYGYTF
cdr3_nt: TGTGCCAGCAGCCTTGGACAGGGGGAATATGGCTACACCTTC

v_call: TRBV5-1
clone_size: NA
d_call: NA
j_call: TRBJ2-2
cdr3_aa: CASSSGISGNTGELFF
cdr3_nt: TGCGCCAGCAGCAGCGGTATCTCGGGAAACACCGGGGAGCTGTTTTTT

v_call: TRBV19
clone_size: NA
d_call: NA
j_call: TRBJ2-2
cdr3_aa: CASRKQENTGELFF
cdr3_nt: TGTGCCAGTAGGAAACAAGAGAACACCGGGGAGCTGTTTTTT

v_call: TRBV3-1/TRBV3-2
clone_size: few
d_call: TRBD2
j_call: TRBJ2-1
cdr3_aa: CASSQGQRESYNEQFF
cdr3_nt: TGTGCCAGCAGCCAAGGGCAGCGGGAGTCCTACAATGAGCAGTTCTTC

v_call: TRBV24-1
clone_size: few
d_call: NA
j_call: TRBJ2-3
cdr3_aa: CATSDAGLTRTDTQYF
cdr3_nt: TGTGCCACCAGTGATGCCGGACTGACACGCACAGATACGCAGTATTTT

v_call: TRBV2
clone_size: NA
d_call: NA
j_call: TRBJ1-4
cdr3_aa: CASSAQGQDEKLFF
cdr3_nt: TGTGCCAGCAGTGCGCAGGGGCAGGATGAAAAACTGTTTTTT

v_call: TRBV10-1
clone_size: NA
d_call: TRBD1
j_call: TRBJ1-3
cdr3_aa: CASSATGAGSGNTIYF
cdr3_nt: TGCGCCAGCAGTGCTACAGGGGCCGGCTCTGGAAACACCATATATTTT

v_call: TRBV7-2
clone_size: NA
d_call: NA
j_call: TRBJ2-2
cdr3_aa: CASSLWLLVGGGEAGELFF
cdr3_nt: TGTGCCAGCAGCCTTTGGTTACTTGTCGGCGGGGGCGAAGCCGGGGAGCTGTTTTTT

v_call: TRBV2
clone_size: NA
d_call: NA
j_call: TRBJ2-1
cdr3_aa: CASSEVLNYNEQFF
cdr3_nt: TGTGCCAGCAGTGAGGTACTTAACTACAATGAGCAGTTCTTC

v_call: TRBV3-1/TRBV3-2
clone_size: NA
d_call: NA
j_call: TRBJ1-1
cdr3_aa: CASSQRGAASFAFF
cdr3_nt: TGTGCCAGCAGCCAGCGGGGGGCCGCCTCTTTCGCTTTCTTT

v_call: TRBV6-5
clone_size: NA
d_call: TRBD1
j_call: TRBJ1-6
cdr3_aa: CASRTGGGNSPLHF
cdr3_nt: TGTGCCAGCAGAACAGGGGGGGGGAATTCACCCCTCCACTTT

v_call: TRBV5-1
clone_size: NA
d_call: TRBD1
j_call: TRBJ2-2
cdr3_aa: CASSFGRGHGGELFF
cdr3_nt: TGCGCCAGCAGCTTCGGCAGGGGGCACGGCGGGGAGCTGTTTTTT

v_call: TRBV6-5
clone_size: NA
d_call: NA
j_call: TRBJ2-7
cdr3_aa: CASSYRQGYEQYF
cdr3_nt: TGTGCCAGCAGTTACAGGCAGGGCTACGAGCAGTACTTC

v_call: TRBV28
clone_size: NA
d_call: NA
j_call: TRBJ2-1
cdr3_aa: CASSLRSGEQFF
cdr3_nt: TGTGCCAGCAGTTTAAGGAGCGGCGAGCAGTTCTTC

v_call: TRBV5-1
clone_size: NA
d_call: TRBD1
j_call: TRBJ1-2
cdr3_aa: CASSLTGGGHGYTF
cdr3_nt: TGCGCCAGCAGTCTGACAGGGGGTGGTCATGGCTACACCTTC

v_call: TRBV3-1/TRBV3-2
clone_size: once
d_call: NA
j_call: TRBJ2-3
cdr3_aa: CASSQAAADTQYF
cdr3_nt: TGTGCCAGCAGCCAAGCGGCGGCAGATACGCAGTATTTT

v_call: TRBV9
clone_size: NA
d_call: NA
j_call: TRBJ1-3
cdr3_aa: CASSVAWGAGNTIYF
cdr3_nt: TGTGCCAGCAGCGTAGCCTGGGGCGCTGGAAACACCATATATTTT

v_call: TRBV2
clone_size: once
d_call: NA
j_call: TRBJ1-1
cdr3_aa: CASSPRREVAEAFF
cdr3_nt: TGTGCCAGCAGTCCTCGGAGGGAGGTTGCTGAAGCTTTCTTT

v_call: TRBV10-3
clone_size: once
d_call: NA
j_call: TRBJ1-3
cdr3_aa: CATATDRQGNTIYF
cdr3_nt: TGTGCCACCGCAACTGACAGGCAGGGAAACACCATATATTTT

v_call: TRBV11-2
clone_size: NA
d_call: NA
j_call: TRBJ1-4
cdr3_aa: CASSLAGLDLGGEKLFF
cdr3_nt: TGTGCCAGCAGCTTAGCCGGATTGGATCTGGGGGGAGAAAAACTGTTTTTT

v_call: TRBV28
clone_size: NA
d_call: NA
j_call: TRBJ1-5
cdr3_aa: CASSGQFDQPQHF
cdr3_nt: TGTGCCAGCAGTGGACAATTTGATCAGCCCCAGCATTTT

v_call: TRBV7-9
clone_size: NA
d_call: NA
j_call: TRBJ2-5
cdr3_aa: CASRIAETQYF
cdr3_nt: TGTGCCAGCAGAATAGCGGAGACCCAGTACTTC

v_call: TRBV10-3
clone_size: NA
d_call: TRBD2
j_call: TRBJ2-3
cdr3_aa: CAISDRLAGGFDTQYF
cdr3_nt: TGTGCCATCAGTGACCGACTAGCGGGAGGATTTGATACGCAGTATTTT

v_call: TRBV7-2
clone_size: NA
d_call: NA
j_call: TRBJ1-2
cdr3_aa: CASSPSGHHYGYTF
cdr3_nt: TGTGCCAGCAGCCCATCGGGACACCACTATGGCTACACCTTC

v_call: TRBV3-1/TRBV3-2
clone_size: NA
d_call: NA
j_call: TRBJ1-1
cdr3_aa: CASSLYIGGRTEAFF
cdr3_nt: TGTGCCAGCAGCCTCTACATCGGGGGACGGACTGAAGCTTTCTTT

v_call: TRBV9
clone_size: once
d_call: NA
j_call: TRBJ1-5
cdr3_aa: CASSEHSNQPQHF
cdr3_nt: TGTGCCAGCAGCGAGCATAGCAATCAGCCCCAGCATTTT